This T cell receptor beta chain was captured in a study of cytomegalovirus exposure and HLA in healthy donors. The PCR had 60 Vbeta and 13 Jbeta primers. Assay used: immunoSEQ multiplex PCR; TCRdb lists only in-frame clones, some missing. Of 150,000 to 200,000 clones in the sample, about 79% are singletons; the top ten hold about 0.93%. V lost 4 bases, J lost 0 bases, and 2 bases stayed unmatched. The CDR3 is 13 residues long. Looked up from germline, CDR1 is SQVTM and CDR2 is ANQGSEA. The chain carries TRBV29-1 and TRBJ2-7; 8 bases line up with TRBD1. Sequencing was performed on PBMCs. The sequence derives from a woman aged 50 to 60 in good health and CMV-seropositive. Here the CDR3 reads CSVGDRSSYEQYF. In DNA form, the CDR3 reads TGCAGCGTTGGGGACAGGAGCTCCTACGAGCAGTACTTC.